Described below is a single T cell receptor beta chain sequence and its context. Antigen: not known. This table comes from immunoSEQ multiplex PCR, and its TCRdb copy is limited to in-frame clones, with some not included. The data contain about 2 million clones, 85% to 95% of them seen just once; the ten biggest clones take up more than 0.1%. The data derive from a study of shared clonotypes between healthy human individuals. Study-level results: Rarefaction curves obtained for sorted subsets showed sequencing incomplete despite large depth. Generally, naive subsets (rather than memory subsets) showed larger estimated richness.

The germline CDR1 and CDR2 sequences are SGHNT and YYREEE (reference sequence). This CDR3 is 16 amino acids long. Trimming stripped 4 bases from V and 0 bases from J, with 11 bases between. The clonotype was recovered from a young man in good health. Material: naive CD4+ T cells sorted from blood. Stated subset: CD45RA+ positively selected. J is TRBJ2-6 and V is TRBV5-4; D is unclear. The CDR3 protein is CASSPTTVSGANVLTF. The CDR3 nucleotides are TGTGCCAGCAGCCCTACTACAGTCTCTGGGGCCAACGTCCTGACTTTC.